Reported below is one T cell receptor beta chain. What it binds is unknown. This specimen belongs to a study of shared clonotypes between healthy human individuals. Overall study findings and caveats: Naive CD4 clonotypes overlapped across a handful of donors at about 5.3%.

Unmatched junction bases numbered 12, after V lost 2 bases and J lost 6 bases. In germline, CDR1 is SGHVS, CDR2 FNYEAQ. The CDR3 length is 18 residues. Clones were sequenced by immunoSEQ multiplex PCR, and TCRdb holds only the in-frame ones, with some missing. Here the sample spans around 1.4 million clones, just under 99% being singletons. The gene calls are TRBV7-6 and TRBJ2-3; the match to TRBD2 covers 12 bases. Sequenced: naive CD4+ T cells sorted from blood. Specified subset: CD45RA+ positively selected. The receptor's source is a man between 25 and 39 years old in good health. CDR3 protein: CASSLSALAGGRDDTQYF. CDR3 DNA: TGTGCCAGCAGCTTATCTGCGCTAGCGGGAGGGAGGGACGATACGCAGTATTTT.